This TCR beta chain was profiled in a study of early T cells in non-severe SARS-CoV-2 infection. CDR3 length equals 14 residues. Per germline, CDR1 MNHEY and CDR2 SVGEGT. Trimming took off 4 bases at V and 2 bases at J, with 12 bases between the two ends. Ten or more counts support this clonotype. As part of library construction, unique molecular identifiers were attached to individual cDNA molecules. Via MiXCR, TCRdb re-called the 5' RACE reads, giving one row per CDR3 protein. The data show 25,000 to 30,000 distinct CDR3 sequences, about 5.7% seen once. Sequenced: whole blood. This chain connects TRBV6-2 or TRBV6-3 to TRBJ2-7; D gene ambiguous. The origin of this receptor is an adult who was a healthcare worker with PCR-confirmed SARS-CoV-2 infection or an uninfected control (not recorded which). Here the CDR3 reads CASSSVGRAYEQYF. CDR3 DNA sequence: TGTGCCAGCAGTTCCGTCGGCAGAGCCTACGAGCAGTACTTC.